This is a list of T cell receptor beta chains from one sample in a study of PD-1 blockade in classical Hodgkin lymphoma. TCRdb's table, derived via immunoSEQ multiplex PCR, lists solely in-frame clones and lacks some. The table lists 25,000 to 30,000 clones, around 70% of them singletons. The starting material was peripheral blood mononuclear cells (PBMCs), obtained before the second cycle of nivolumab. All receptors come from a human donor with classical Hodgkin lymphoma. The CDR3 runs from the conserved cysteine through the conserved F or W. A D gene is named only where the DNA matches it firmly. Size values are once, few and many counts, or a class for expanded clones, and some rows have none.

d_call: NA; j_call: TRBJ2-5; cdr3_length: 13; v_call: TRBV5-6; clone_size: medium-sized; cdr3_nt: TGTGCCAGCAGCTCTTACGAAGGAGAGACCCAGTACTTC; cdr3_aa: CASSSYEGETQYF
d_call: NA; j_call: TRBJ1-1; cdr3_length: 16; v_call: TRBV4-3; clone_size: NA; cdr3_nt: TGCGCCAGCAGCAATTTAAACTCAGGGCTTGGCACTGAAGCTTTCTTT; cdr3_aa: CASSNLNSGLGTEAFF
d_call: NA; j_call: TRBJ2-5; cdr3_length: 14; v_call: TRBV19; clone_size: NA; cdr3_nt: TGTGCCAGTAGTAAGAGCGGGTCCCAAGAGACCCAGTACTTC; cdr3_aa: CASSKSGSQETQYF
d_call: NA; j_call: TRBJ1-2; cdr3_length: 15; v_call: TRBV6-5; clone_size: NA; cdr3_nt: TGTGCCAGCAGTTATAACGGGGTGACTAACTATGGCTACACCTTC; cdr3_aa: CASSYNGVTNYGYTF
d_call: NA; j_call: TRBJ1-4; cdr3_length: 15; v_call: TRBV6-5; clone_size: NA; cdr3_nt: TGTGCCAGCAGTTACTCAGGCAGGGGAAGTGAAAAACTGTTTTTT; cdr3_aa: CASSYSGRGSEKLFF
d_call: NA; j_call: TRBJ1-5; cdr3_length: 13; v_call: TRBV30; clone_size: NA; cdr3_nt: TGTGCCTGGAGTGGAGGGAGAAATCAGCCCCAGCATTTT; cdr3_aa: CAWSGGRNQPQHF
d_call: NA; j_call: TRBJ1-5; cdr3_length: 14; v_call: TRBV2; clone_size: once; cdr3_nt: TGTGCCAGCGGGCCAGAGGGTACCAGTCAGCCCCAGCATTTT; cdr3_aa: CASGPEGTSQPQHF
d_call: TRBD1; j_call: TRBJ2-3; cdr3_length: 14; v_call: TRBV28; clone_size: NA; cdr3_nt: TGTGCCAGCAGTCAGACAGGGGGCGCAGATACGCAGTATTTT; cdr3_aa: CASSQTGGADTQYF
d_call: NA; j_call: TRBJ1-1; cdr3_length: 13; v_call: TRBV4-2; clone_size: NA; cdr3_nt: TGTGCCAGCAGCCAACGGATCAACACTGAAGCTTTCTTT; cdr3_aa: CASSQRINTEAFF
d_call: NA; j_call: TRBJ1-2; cdr3_length: 13; v_call: TRBV5-8; clone_size: few; cdr3_nt: TGTGCCAGCAGCTTGGGAGGGGAAGTAGGCTACACCTTC; cdr3_aa: CASSLGGEVGYTF
d_call: TRBD1; j_call: TRBJ1-5; cdr3_length: 16; v_call: TRBV4-3; clone_size: once; cdr3_nt: TGCGCCAGCAGCCAAGGCTCCAGGGGGGCGAATCAGCCCCAGCATTTT; cdr3_aa: CASSQGSRGANQPQHF
d_call: NA; j_call: TRBJ1-1; cdr3_length: 14; v_call: TRBV19; clone_size: NA; cdr3_nt: TGTGCCAGTAGCTGGGACACCTCAAGGTCCGAAGCTTTCTTT; cdr3_aa: CASSWDTSRSEAFF
d_call: TRBD1; j_call: TRBJ1-2; cdr3_length: 13; v_call: TRBV7-3; clone_size: NA; cdr3_nt: TGTGCCAGCAGCCCAAGGTCAGGGGGTGGCTACACCTTC; cdr3_aa: CASSPRSGGGYTF
d_call: TRBD1; j_call: TRBJ2-5; cdr3_length: 14; v_call: TRBV19; clone_size: NA; cdr3_nt: TGTGCCAGTAGTAATAGACAGGGGCGAGAGACCCAGTACTTC; cdr3_aa: CASSNRQGRETQYF
d_call: NA; j_call: TRBJ2-3; cdr3_length: 17; v_call: TRBV27; clone_size: NA; cdr3_nt: TGTGCCAGCAGTCCGAATCAATTACGTACGTGGGCAGATACGCAGTATTTT; cdr3_aa: CASSPNQLRTWADTQYF
d_call: NA; j_call: TRBJ1-2; cdr3_length: 16; v_call: TRBV28; clone_size: NA; cdr3_nt: TGTGCCAGCAGTTCAGCCCGGACGGACATCCGCTATGGCTACACCTTC; cdr3_aa: CASSSARTDIRYGYTF
d_call: NA; j_call: TRBJ1-5; cdr3_length: 14; v_call: TRBV6-1; clone_size: NA; cdr3_nt: TGTGCCAGCAGTGAATCGGCAGGCCCCCAGCCCCAGCATTTT; cdr3_aa: CASSESAGPQPQHF
d_call: NA; j_call: TRBJ1-2; cdr3_length: 14; v_call: TRBV7-9; clone_size: NA; cdr3_nt: TGTGCCAGCAGCGTACTACAGGGAGAGGGTGGCTACACCTTC; cdr3_aa: CASSVLQGEGGYTF
d_call: TRBD1; j_call: TRBJ1-2; cdr3_length: 15; v_call: TRBV19; clone_size: NA; cdr3_nt: TGTGCCAGTACCCCCGGGATGGCAGGGGGTTATGGCTACACCTTC; cdr3_aa: CASTPGMAGGYGYTF
d_call: NA; j_call: TRBJ2-5; cdr3_length: 16; v_call: TRBV5-8; clone_size: NA; cdr3_nt: TGTGCCAGCAGCCGGGGACAAGGGCCAAGGGGAGAGACCCAGTACTTC; cdr3_aa: CASSRGQGPRGETQYF
d_call: NA; j_call: TRBJ1-2; cdr3_length: 14; v_call: TRBV27; clone_size: NA; cdr3_nt: TGTGCCAGCAGTTTAACAGGGCCTCCCTATGGCTACACCTTC; cdr3_aa: CASSLTGPPYGYTF
d_call: NA; j_call: TRBJ1-2; cdr3_length: 13; v_call: TRBV28; clone_size: NA; cdr3_nt: TGTGCCAGCAGTTTACGGGGGCGCGAACGCTACACCTTC; cdr3_aa: CASSLRGRERYTF
d_call: NA; j_call: TRBJ1-3; cdr3_length: 16; v_call: TRBV7-2; clone_size: NA; cdr3_nt: TGTGCCAGCAGCTTATTCCCGGGCGTCTCTGGAAACACCATATATTTT; cdr3_aa: CASSLFPGVSGNTIYF
d_call: NA; j_call: TRBJ2-7; cdr3_length: 13; v_call: TRBV5-1; clone_size: NA; cdr3_nt: TGCGCCAGCAGCTTGCGGGGAGACTACGAGCAGTACTTC; cdr3_aa: CASSLRGDYEQYF
d_call: NA; j_call: TRBJ1-1; cdr3_length: 13; v_call: TRBV7-3; clone_size: NA; cdr3_nt: TGTGCCAGCAGCTTATTTGAAGGGACTGAAGCTTTCTTT; cdr3_aa: CASSLFEGTEAFF
d_call: TRBD2; j_call: TRBJ2-3; cdr3_length: 14; v_call: TRBV9; clone_size: NA; cdr3_nt: TGTGCCAGTACCCGGGACTATTCCACAGATACGCAGTATTTT; cdr3_aa: CASTRDYSTDTQYF
d_call: TRBD2; j_call: TRBJ2-3; cdr3_length: 18; v_call: TRBV5-1; clone_size: NA; cdr3_nt: TGCGCCAGCCGACCTTACCTAGCGGGACCACTCAGCACAGATACGCAGTATTTT; cdr3_aa: CASRPYLAGPLSTDTQYF
d_call: NA; j_call: TRBJ1-2; cdr3_length: 10; v_call: TRBV9; clone_size: NA; cdr3_nt: TGTGCCAGCAGGGGCTATGGCTACACCTTC; cdr3_aa: CASRGYGYTF
d_call: TRBD2; j_call: TRBJ2-1; cdr3_length: 15; v_call: TRBV10-2; clone_size: NA; cdr3_nt: TGCGCCAGCAGCGATAGCGGGGCGCCCTACAATGAGCAGTTCTTC; cdr3_aa: CASSDSGAPYNEQFF
d_call: NA; j_call: TRBJ1-3; cdr3_length: 16; v_call: TRBV9; clone_size: NA; cdr3_nt: TGTGCCAGCAGCGTAGCAGTCAGAATACATGGAAACACCATATATTTT; cdr3_aa: CASSVAVRIHGNTIYF
d_call: NA; j_call: TRBJ1-6; cdr3_length: 15; v_call: TRBV9; clone_size: NA; cdr3_nt: TGTGCCAGCAGCGTGGACATAGGGAACAATTCACCCCTCCACTTT; cdr3_aa: CASSVDIGNNSPLHF
d_call: TRBD1; j_call: TRBJ2-7; cdr3_length: 12; v_call: TRBV18; clone_size: once; cdr3_nt: TGTGCCAGCTCCCCGGACAGGGCAGGACAGTACTTC; cdr3_aa: CASSPDRAGQYF
d_call: TRBD2; j_call: TRBJ2-5; cdr3_length: 17; v_call: TRBV7-2; clone_size: NA; cdr3_nt: TGTGCCAGCAGCTTATCTGCTAGCGGGGGGGCCGGGAAGACCCAGTACTTC; cdr3_aa: CASSLSASGGAGKTQYF
d_call: NA; j_call: TRBJ1-2; cdr3_length: 17; v_call: TRBV27; clone_size: NA; cdr3_nt: TGTGCCAGCCCCACTGAGGGCGCAGACAGGTCTAACTATGGCTACACCTTC; cdr3_aa: CASPTEGADRSNYGYTF
d_call: NA; j_call: TRBJ1-5; cdr3_length: 15; v_call: TRBV5-6; clone_size: NA; cdr3_nt: TGTGCCAGCAGCCTGGGCGGTTTGGGGAATCAGCCCCAGCATTTT; cdr3_aa: CASSLGGLGNQPQHF
d_call: NA; j_call: TRBJ2-5; cdr3_length: 13; v_call: TRBV6-5; clone_size: NA; cdr3_nt: TGTGCCAGCAGTTACTCATGGGGGGAGACCCAGTACTTC; cdr3_aa: CASSYSWGETQYF
d_call: NA; j_call: TRBJ2-3; cdr3_length: 16; v_call: TRBV25-1; clone_size: NA; cdr3_nt: TGTGCCAGCAGTGAAAGCAGTGGGGGCCCCACAGATACGCAGTATTTT; cdr3_aa: CASSESSGGPTDTQYF
d_call: NA; j_call: TRBJ1-1; cdr3_length: 14; v_call: TRBV5-8; clone_size: NA; cdr3_nt: TGTGCCAGCAGCTTGGGAGGGGATACCACTGAAGCTTTCTTT; cdr3_aa: CASSLGGDTTEAFF
d_call: TRBD1; j_call: TRBJ2-4; cdr3_length: 14; v_call: TRBV18; clone_size: once; cdr3_nt: TGTGCCAGCTCCCCCGACAGGGCAAAAAACATTCAGTACTTC; cdr3_aa: CASSPDRAKNIQYF
d_call: NA; j_call: TRBJ1-5; cdr3_length: 15; v_call: TRBV7-8; clone_size: NA; cdr3_nt: TGTGCCAGCAGCTCCACGAGGGTTAGCAATCAGCCCCAGCATTTT; cdr3_aa: CASSSTRVSNQPQHF
d_call: TRBD1; j_call: TRBJ1-1; cdr3_length: 19; v_call: TRBV28; clone_size: NA; cdr3_nt: TGTGCCAGCAGACCGGGACAGTCGGACGTAAACGCCGGAAACACTGAAGCTTTCTTT; cdr3_aa: CASRPGQSDVNAGNTEAFF
d_call: TRBD2; j_call: TRBJ2-7; cdr3_length: 17; v_call: TRBV13; clone_size: NA; cdr3_nt: TGTGCCAGCAGCTTTTCCCTCAGGACTAGCGGGGACCACGAGCAGTACTTC; cdr3_aa: CASSFSLRTSGDHEQYF
d_call: TRBD1; j_call: TRBJ2-2; cdr3_length: 16; v_call: TRBV28; clone_size: NA; cdr3_nt: TGTGCCAGCAGTTTGGGACAGGGGATCAACACCGGGGAGCTGTTTTTT; cdr3_aa: CASSLGQGINTGELFF
d_call: NA; j_call: TRBJ2-7; cdr3_length: 13; v_call: TRBV7-2; clone_size: few; cdr3_nt: TGTGCCAGCAGTTTTTTCCCCGCCTACGAGCAGTACTTC; cdr3_aa: CASSFFPAYEQYF
d_call: NA; j_call: TRBJ2-1; cdr3_length: 14; v_call: TRBV7-8; clone_size: NA; cdr3_nt: TGTGCCAGCAGCCCTAACCCCTCGGGGAATGAGCAGTTCTTC; cdr3_aa: CASSPNPSGNEQFF
d_call: NA; j_call: TRBJ2-7; cdr3_length: 14; v_call: TRBV2; clone_size: NA; cdr3_nt: TGTGCCAGCAGTGAGGGAGTAGGGTACTACGAGCAGTACTTC; cdr3_aa: CASSEGVGYYEQYF
d_call: NA; j_call: TRBJ2-2; cdr3_length: 12; v_call: TRBV6-5; clone_size: NA; cdr3_nt: TGTGCCAGCAGCCCTCGGCGGGGGGAGCTGTTTTTT; cdr3_aa: CASSPRRGELFF
d_call: TRBD2; j_call: TRBJ2-3; cdr3_length: 14; v_call: TRBV10-3; clone_size: NA; cdr3_nt: TGTGCCATCCGGGGGGGACCTAGCACAGATACGCAGTATTTT; cdr3_aa: CAIRGGPSTDTQYF
d_call: NA; j_call: TRBJ1-2; cdr3_length: 13; v_call: TRBV5-5; clone_size: NA; cdr3_nt: TGTGCCAGCAGCCCAGACACAAACTATGGCTACACCTTC; cdr3_aa: CASSPDTNYGYTF
d_call: TRBD1; j_call: TRBJ1-2; cdr3_length: 14; v_call: TRBV7-9; clone_size: once; cdr3_nt: TGTGCCAGCAGCTTAGGGGGACAGGACTATGGCTACACCTTC; cdr3_aa: CASSLGGQDYGYTF
d_call: NA; j_call: TRBJ2-1; cdr3_length: 14; v_call: TRBV6-6; clone_size: NA; cdr3_nt: TGTGCCAGCAGTCTAATGGCGGATTACAATGAGCAGTTCTTC; cdr3_aa: CASSLMADYNEQFF